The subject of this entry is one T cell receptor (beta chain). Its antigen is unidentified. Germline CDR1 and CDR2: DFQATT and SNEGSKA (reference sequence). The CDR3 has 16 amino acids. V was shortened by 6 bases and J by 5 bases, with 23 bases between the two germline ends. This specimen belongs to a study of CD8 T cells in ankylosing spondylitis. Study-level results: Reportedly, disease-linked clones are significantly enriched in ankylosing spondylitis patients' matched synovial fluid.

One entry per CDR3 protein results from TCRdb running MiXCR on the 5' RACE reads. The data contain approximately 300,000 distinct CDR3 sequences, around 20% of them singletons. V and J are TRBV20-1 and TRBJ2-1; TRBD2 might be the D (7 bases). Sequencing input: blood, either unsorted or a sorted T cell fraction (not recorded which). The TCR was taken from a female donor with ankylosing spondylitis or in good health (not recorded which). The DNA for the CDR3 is TGCAGTGCCCACAAAATACTAGGGGGACTAAACAATGAGCAGTTCTTC. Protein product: CSAHKILGGLNNEQFF.